The sample holds a few counts of the clone carrying this T cell receptor (beta chain). The data derive from a study of T cell changes during pregnancy in multiple sclerosis. This CDR3 spans 14 amino acids. Trimming cost V 6 bases and J 2 bases; bases outside gene matches: 6. Germline CDR1 MDHEN, CDR2 SYDVKM. Assay used: immunoSEQ multiplex PCR; TCRdb lists only in-frame clones, some missing. Of tens of thousands of clones listed, approximately 92% are singletons. The chain links TRBV28 to TRBJ1-2; TRBD1 aligns across 7 bases. This receptor was obtained from a female donor with multiple sclerosis, enrolled in a pregnancy study. Sequenced here: CD8+ T cells from peripheral blood mononuclear cells, sampled before pregnancy. CDR3 sequence (DNA): TGTGCCAGCAGCTATTTGACAGGGAACTATGGCTACACCTTC. The encoded protein is CASSYLTGNYGYTF.